These 5 T cell receptor beta chains share one sample of origin, sequenced in a study of response to subunit inactivated influenza vaccine. TCRdb reanalysed the RT-PCR reads using MiXCR and keeps one entry per CDR3 protein. The sample lists some 500,000 distinct CDR3 sequences, about 25% occurring once. Sequenced material: CD4+ T cells sorted from PBMCs, taken around 5 days after vaccination. These receptor sequences come from a man aged 45-60 years who received an inactivated influenza vaccine.

This rearrangement joins TRBV7-8 to TRBJ2-1; TRBD2 might be the D (5 bases). In germline, CDR1 is SGHVS, CDR2 FQNEAQ. The CDR3 consists of 15 residues. Trimming took off 5 bases at V and 4 bases at J, with 15 bases between the two ends. The CDR3 is CASSRRGLGYNEQFF. CDR3 nucleotides: TGTGCCAGCAGCCGACGAGGGTTGGGGTACAATGAGCAGTTCTTC.

This clonotype turned up a few times. The V call is TRBV4-1, the J call TRBJ1-4; D is undetermined. The CDR3 has 14 residues. V lost 0 bases to trimming and J lost 8 bases, with 10 bases between them. CDR1 is MGHRA and CDR2 is YSYEKL in the germline V gene. CDR3 DNA sequence: TGCGCCAGCAGCCAAGATATTTCGAGGGAAAAACTGTTTTTT. It translates to CASSQDISREKLFF.

This clonotype was seen only a few times. The chain carries TRBV6-5 and TRBJ1-4, with TRBD1 identical over 7 bases. With 0 bases clipped from V and 10 bases from J, the junction kept 14 bases outside the gene matches. The CDR3 runs to 17 residues. In germline, CDR1 is MNHEY, CDR2 SVGAGI. DNA for the CDR3: TGTGCCAGCAGTTACTCGATACCGGGACAGACCAAGGGAAAACTGTTTTTT. Protein: CASSYSIPGQTKGKLFF.

The V gene is TRBV28, the J gene TRBJ1-1; 9 bases line up with TRBD1. V lost 5 bases and J lost 4; bases outside the gene matches: 11. CDR1 MDHEN and CDR2 SYDVKM come from the germline V gene. The CDR3 contains 16 residues. The CDR3 DNA is TGTGCCAGCAGTCCGGACAGGGGAAGGGGGGGCACTGAAGCTTTCTTT. This translates into CASSPDRGRGGTEAFF.

V gene TRBV12-3 or TRBV12-4 combines with J gene TRBJ2-5, with 12 nucleotides matching TRBD2. The CDR3 is 16 amino acids. Trimming took 4 bases from V and 5 from J; bases not matched to a gene: 8. The CDR3 spells CASSSARLAGAETQYF. The CDR3 region has the DNA TGTGCCAGCAGTTCCGCCCGACTAGCGGGAGCGGAGACCCAGTACTTC.